This T cell receptor (beta chain) was obtained from a study of OX40 agonist ivuxolimab in advanced cancers. Study details: Patients in dose escalation had liver, melanoma, kidney or head and neck cancers.

Germline loops: CDR1 MNHNY, CDR2 SVGAGI (reference sequence). This CDR3 region has 12 residues. With 8 bases removed from V and 4 bases from J, the gap between germline ends came to 9 bases. TCRdb's copy holds only in-frame clones and misses some; the assay was immunoSEQ multiplex PCR. The sample shows roughly 60,000 clones, 80% to 90% of them seen only once. With respect to this clone: What it recognizes is unknown.

Notes on the study in general: In the expanded peripheral T cells, antigen specificity was never determined. The study observed clonal expansion of CD4+ and CD8+ blood T cells by week 6 at 0.1 to 3.0 mg/kg.

The origin of this receptor is an adult with an advanced solid tumor such as melanoma, head and neck, liver or kidney cancer. Specimen: CD4+ or CD8+ T cells sorted from blood, collected in a trial of the OX40 agonist ivuxolimab. This chain connects TRBV6-6 to TRBJ2-1, with D hard to call. The CDR3 reads CASGLGYNEQFF. The CDR3 DNA sequence: TGTGCCAGCGGGCTCGGGTACAATGAGCAGTTCTTC.